This TCR beta chain was recorded in a study of monozygotic twins with inflammatory bowel disease. Whole-study findings and limits: Lower sharing of clonotypes with other individuals was seen in IBD patients than in healthy twins. This was most marked in patients showing signs of disease activity. The study found lower TCRbeta diversity (inverse Simpson) in IBD patients than in healthy co-twins.

Comment on this clonotype: As yet, its antigen is unknown.

The germline V gene encodes CDR1 LGHNA and CDR2 YNFKEQ. The CDR3 covers 15 residues. Each UMI, carrying a 6-nucleotide sample barcode, came from template switching. TCRdb re-analyzed the 5' RACE reads; it lists each CDR3 protein once, without DNA. The sample shows about 200,000 distinct CDR3 sequences, and 6% to 9% sits with its ten largest clones. Material for sequencing was blood. This TCR was sampled from a human donor with ulcerative colitis or Crohn's disease, or a healthy co-twin of an affected twin (not recorded which). V gene TRBV4-2 combines with J gene TRBJ1-2; TCRdb names TRBD1, which stays unverified in the absence of DNA. The CDR3 reads CASSQDRQDGYGYTF.